These 26 T cell receptor beta chains originate from one sample sequenced in a study of CD8 T cells in ankylosing spondylitis. In TCRdb, the 5' RACE reads were re-called with MiXCR into one record per CDR3 protein. Altogether 200,000 to 300,000 distinct CDR3 sequences are present, around a tenth being singletons, with the ten largest covering under 8%. Sequenced sample: blood, either unsorted or a sorted T cell fraction (not recorded which). These receptors all stem from a male donor with ankylosing spondylitis or in good health (not recorded which).

In this sample, this clonotype turned up many times. The rearrangement uses TRBV12-3 or TRBV12-4 and TRBJ2-1, with 9 bases identical to TRBD2. This CDR3 has 15 amino acids. V trimming: 5 bases; J trimming: 4 bases; junction bases outside the gene matches: 6. This CDR3 is CASSASGGIYNEQFF. CDR3 in DNA: TGTGCCAGCAGTGCCAGCGGGGGGATATACAATGAGCAGTTCTTC.

There are many counts of this clonotype. The chain combines TRBV12-3 or TRBV12-4 with TRBJ1-2; D unclear. V lost 2 bases, J lost 4 bases, and 17 bases lay in between. The CDR3 has 16 residues. This chain's CDR3 is CASSLPLTSNLYGYTF. The CDR3 DNA reads as TGTGCCAGCAGTTTACCCCTCACGAGTAACCTCTATGGCTACACCTTC.

This clonotype was counted many times. The chain has TRBV5-1 and TRBJ2-5; 9 nucleotides agree with TRBD1. Germline CDR1 and CDR2: SGHRS and YFSETQ. Trimming at V came to 4 bases and at J to 1 base, leaving 5 bases not matched to a gene. The CDR3 loop spans 15 amino acids. CDR3 sequence: CASSDNRGPQETQYF. For the CDR3, the DNA is TGCGCCAGCAGCGACAACAGGGGGCCCCAAGAGACCCAGTACTTC.

This clonotype was seen only a few times. The chain couples TRBV6-1 to TRBJ1-2, with TRBD1 matching 8 bases. This CDR3 has 13 amino acids. The junction had 12 bases not matched to a gene; V was cut back by 4 bases and J by 14 bases. In germline, CDR1 is MNHNS, CDR2 SASEGT. The CDR3 DNA reads as TGTGCCAGCAGTGTCGGACAGGGAATGGCGGGGACCTTC. Its translation is CASSVGQGMAGTF.

About this clonotype itself: A read error may be the cause here, since a much bigger clone is one base away. The rearrangement joins TRBV7-2 to TRBJ2-5; 10 bases line up with TRBD2. CDR1 and CDR2 (germline): SGHTA, FQGNSA. The CDR3 length is 17 residues. V was clipped by 4 bases and J by 2 bases; unmatched bases: 10. CDR3 sequence (DNA): TGTACCAGCAGCTCCCTACTTGGACTAGCGGTTCAAGAGACCCAGTACTTC. This gives the protein CTSSSLLGLAVQETQYF.

This clonotype was counted many times. The rearrangement uses TRBV7-8 and TRBJ1-1; 10 bases align to TRBD1. V lost 1 base, J lost 4 bases, and 15 bases stayed unmatched. The germline gives CDR1 SGHVS, CDR2 FQNEAQ. The CDR3 is 19 amino acids. CDR3 in amino acids: CASSLVPLTGTGVATEAFF. The CDR3 DNA follows: TGTGCCAGCAGCTTAGTGCCCCTCACCGGGACAGGGGTGGCCACTGAAGCTTTCTTT.

Ten or more counts support this clonotype. The gene calls are TRBV3-1 and TRBJ1-4, with a weak D call TRBD1 (6 bases). The V end was cut by 1 base, the J end by 7 bases, with 16 bases between. This CDR3 region has 16 residues. From germline, CDR1 is LGHDT and CDR2 YNNKEL (reference sequence). The CDR3 nucleotides are TGTGCCAGCAGCCAAGCCAGGGGAGGAGGAACTGAAAAACTGTTTTTT. It encodes CASSQARGGGTEKLFF.

This clonotype was counted many times. The J gene is TRBJ2-3, the V gene TRBV6-5; D is possibly TRBD1 (5 bases). Germline V gene data show CDR1 as MNHEY and CDR2 as SVGAGI. This CDR3 spans 15 amino acids. Trimming cost V 2 bases and J 0 bases, with 9 bases left between them. The CDR3 DNA follows: TGTGCCAGCAGTTACGTAGGACACAGCACAGATACGCAGTATTTT. It is translated as CASSYVGHSTDTQYF.

This clonotype has a count of ten or more. V and J are TRBV5-1 and TRBJ1-4, with D uncertain. V dropped 0 bases and J dropped 4 bases, with 7 bases sitting between them. Looked up from germline, CDR1 is SGHRS and CDR2 is YFSETQ. This CDR3 is 14 amino acids long. CDR3 coding DNA: TGCGCCAGCAGCTTGGAGCCGAGTAATGAAAAACTGTTTTTT. It is translated as CASSLEPSNEKLFF. Using reference TRBV5-1 and TRBJ1-4 for the parts outside the CDR3, the full variable domain is KAGVTQTPRYLIKTRGQQVTLSCSPISGHRSVSWYQQTPGQGLQFLFEYFSETQRNKGNFPGRFSGRQFSNSRSEMNVSTLELGDSALYLCASSLEPSNEKLFFGSGTQLSVL.

V is TRBV7-6 and J is TRBJ2-1, with 7 bases that match TRBD2. The trim removed 6 bases at V and 0 bases at J, leaving 8 bases unmatched. Germline-derived CDR1 and CDR2 are SGHVS and FNYEAQ. CDR3 length equals 16 residues. This chain's CDR3 is CASSKSGGSSYNEQFF. The CDR3, as DNA: TGTGCCAGCAGTAAGAGCGGCGGGAGCTCCTACAATGAGCAGTTCTTC.

This clonotype was seen at least ten times. The rearrangement joins TRBV20-1 to TRBJ2-5; D is undetermined. Germline V gives CDR1 DFQATT, CDR2 SNEGSKA (reference sequence). V dropped 1 base and J dropped 0 bases, with 6 bases sitting between them. CDR3 length equals 13 residues. In nucleotides, the CDR3 is TGCAGTGCTAGAGGCTCGTACCAAGAGACCCAGTACTTC. Residues: CSARGSYQETQYF.

The chain combines TRBV28 with TRBJ2-7; no clear D. This CDR3 has 15 residues. CDR1 and CDR2 from the germline V gene are MDHEN and SYDVKM. Trimming left V 5 bases short and J 2 bases short, with 16 bases between. DNA of the CDR3: TGTGCCAGCAGTCTACTTCCATGGCCAGCCTACGAGCAGTACTTC. Protein: CASSLLPWPAYEQYF.

V and J are TRBV7-3 and TRBJ2-1; D is unclear. The germline V gene has CDR1 SGHTA and CDR2 FQGTGA. This CDR3 has 13 residues. Trimming stripped 5 bases from V and 6 bases from J, with 11 bases between. CDR3 region: CASSISFINEQFF. In nucleotides, the CDR3 is TGTGCCAGCAGCATTAGTTTCATCAATGAGCAGTTCTTC.

Notes on this clonotype: The junction shows a germline mismatch at one end, possibly a read error. The rearrangement joins TRBV5-5 to TRBJ2-2; possibly TRBD2 for D (6 bases). The CDR3 contains 12 residues. Germline assignment: CDR1 SGHKS and CDR2 YYEKEE (reference sequence). The CDR3 DNA reads TGTGCCAGCAGCTTCGGTGGCGGGGTGCTGTTTTTT. It yields the protein CASSFGGGVLFF.

In this sample, this clonotype turned up many times. The chain combines TRBV15 with TRBJ2-3; D not resolved. V lost 8 bases, J lost 6 bases, and 9 bases lay in between. The germline V gene has CDR1 LNHNV and CDR2 YYDKDF (reference sequence). The CDR3 has 11 residues. The CDR3 DNA reads TGTGCCACCTCCGTAATGGATACGCAGTATTTT. It specifies CATSVMDTQYF.

The table lists this clonotype with many counts. The chain combines TRBV30 with TRBJ2-1; TRBD2 aligns across 7 bases. Losses at the gene ends were 4 bases for V and 5 bases for J; bases not matched to a gene: 11. This CDR3 is built from 15 residues. The V gene's germline CDR1 is GTSNPN and CDR2 SVGIG (reference sequence). In DNA, the CDR3 is TGTGCCTGGACCACCCGGTGGGGGGGGGACAATGAGCAGTTCTTC. This translates into CAWTTRWGGDNEQFF.

This clonotype was seen more than once but under ten times. This rearrangement joins TRBV5-1 to TRBJ1-1; 8 bases agree with TRBD1. V lost 4 bases to trimming and J lost 7 bases; unmatched junction nucleotides: 9. Per germline, CDR1 SGHRS and CDR2 YFSETQ. This CDR3 spans 14 amino acids. The CDR3 DNA sequence: TGCGCCAGCAGCCCGGGACAGGCGGTTGTTGAAGCTTTCTTT. This gives the protein CASSPGQAVVEAFF.

This clonotype has at least ten counts. The V call is TRBV6-1, the J call TRBJ2-6; D gene unclear. The CDR3 covers 13 residues. V was shortened by 6 bases and J by 2 bases, with 5 bases between the two germline ends. CDR1 and CDR2 from the germline V gene are MNHNS and SASEGT. In DNA, the CDR3 is TGTGCCAGCAGCCTAGCTGGGGCCAACGTCCTGACTTTC. Its protein is CASSLAGANVLTF.

This clonotype was detected ten times or more. The V and J genes are TRBV6-4 and TRBJ2-7; weak D call: TRBD1 (5 bases). Germline V gives CDR1 MRHNA, CDR2 SNTAGT. Deletions cut 2 bases from V and 7 bases from J, with 9 bases between. This CDR3 is 12 amino acids long. Written as DNA, the CDR3 is TGTGCCAGCAGTGACAACCAGGGAGAGCAGTACTTC. Its protein is CASSDNQGEQYF.

This clonotype was counted only a few times. The chain employs TRBV30 and TRBJ2-3; TRBD2 aligns across 7 bases. This CDR3 is built from 13 residues. Trimming took 5 bases from V and 3 from J; bases not matched to a gene: 5. Germline CDR1 is GTSNPN and CDR2 is SVGIG (reference sequence). Here the CDR3 DNA reads TGTGCCTGGGCCGGGGGGTGGACAGATACGCAGTATTTT. It encodes CAWAGGWTDTQYF.

This clonotype was counted at least ten times. The chain carries TRBV4-1 and TRBJ2-5; 7 bases align to TRBD1. This CDR3 is 15 amino acids long. With 2 bases clipped from V and 2 bases from J, the junction kept 5 bases outside the gene matches. Germline V lookup: CDR1 MGHRA, CDR2 YSYEKL. CDR3 in DNA: TGCGCCAGCAGCCAACTCCGGGACAGACAAGAGACCCAGTACTTC. It codes for CASSQLRDRQETQYF.

The sample holds a few counts of this clonotype. V and J are TRBV20-1 and TRBJ2-2, with D uncertain. The CDR3 consists of 12 residues. Per germline, CDR1 DFQATT and CDR2 SNEGSKA (reference sequence). Trimming removed 2 bases at V and 5 bases at J, with 6 bases between. The CDR3 DNA reads TGCAGTGCTAGAAAGGATACCGGGGAGCTGTTTTTT. Its protein is CSARKDTGELFF.

This clonotype was detected ten times or more. The chain recombines TRBV5-6 with TRBJ2-5, with TRBD2 matching 9 bases. The CDR3 covers 14 residues. Germline V lookup: CDR1 SGHDT, CDR2 YYEEEE. Trimming cost V 2 bases and J 4 bases; bases outside gene matches: 3. The DNA of the CDR3 is TGTGCCAGCAGCTTTATAGCGGGAGCAGAGACCCAGTACTTC. It translates to CASSFIAGAETQYF.

The count of this clonotype is one. It may be a read error: a sequence one base away is much more abundant. The chain has TRBV11-2 and TRBJ2-3; D is uncertain. The ends were cut back, 1 base at V and 2 bases at J, with 7 bases in the middle. This CDR3 is built from 14 residues. The germline CDR1 and CDR2 sequences are SGHAT and FQNNGV. In DNA form, the CDR3 reads TGTGCCAGCAGCTTAGTTTCTATCACAGATACGCAGTATTTT. Translation gives CASSLVSITDTQYF.

The V gene is TRBV11-2, the J gene TRBJ2-3; maybe TRBD1 (5 bases). Germline CDR1 and CDR2: SGHAT and FQNNGV. Trimming pared 0 bases from V and 1 base from J, leaving 11 bases between. This CDR3 is 16 amino acids long. The CDR3 region is CASSLDQGWGTDTQYF. The CDR3 DNA is TGTGCCAGCAGCTTAGATCAGGGATGGGGCACAGATACGCAGTATTTT.

Ten or more counts support this clonotype. The chain is built from TRBV7-8 and TRBJ2-3; D is unclear. The length of the CDR3 is 13 residues. V was cut by 5 bases and J by 2 bases, with 8 bases left in between. Germline CDR1 SGHVS, CDR2 FQNEAQ. DNA for the CDR3: TGTGCCAGCAGCGCCCTGGTCACAGATACGCAGTATTTT. Protein sequence: CASSALVTDTQYF.